This TCR beta chain came from a study of memory CD4+ T cells and cytomegalovirus serostatus. For the study at large: Healthy Belgian adult donors included fewer than 10 CMV-positive and some 24 CMV-negative people.

Study-wide findings and caveats: Suggested: most of the CMV-linked TCR signature lies in CD4+ memory cells.

V lost 0 bases, J lost 2 bases, and 10 bases stayed unmatched. From germline, CDR1 is SGHDT and CDR2 YYEEEE. The CDR3 sequence is 17 residues long. Single viable CD3+CD4+CD8-CD45RO+ cells were sorted as the memory CD4+ T cells. Donors' CMV status reflects serum IgG against pp150, pp28, p38, p52. Total CD4+ T cells were enriched by CD4 positive selection. This clone was seen just once. Its antigen is undetermined. TCRdb keeps only in-frame clones here, not all; method: immunoSEQ multiplex PCR. Among some 60,000 clones, 70% to 75% were seen once, and the ten largest hold about 3%. The sequence derives from an adult in good health and CMV-seropositive. The V and J genes are TRBV5-6 and TRBJ2-5; 7 bases line up with TRBD2. Input material: memory CD4+ T cells from blood. CDR3 nucleotides: TGTGCCAGCAGCTTGGTCGGACCAGCGGGGCTACAAGAGACCCAGTACTTC. It specifies CASSLVGPAGLQETQYF. The full variable domain, its missing parts supplied by reference TRBV5-6 and TRBJ2-5, is DAGVTQSPTHLIKTRGQQVTLRCSPKSGHDTVSWYQQALGQGPQFIFQYYEEEERQRGNFPDRFSGHQFPNYSSELNVNALLLGDSALYLCASSLVGPAGLQETQYFGPGTRLLVL.